The next 28 T cell receptor beta chains were all read from a single sample in a study of T cells in Graves' hyperthyroidism and ophthalmopathy (dated by TCRdb to the late 2010s). Library creation used multiplex PCR. Sequencing was carried out with an Illumina HiSeq 2000. Amplification of TCR beta CDR3 regions was carried out from RNA transcripts. A first-round RT-PCR of the TCR CDR3 used the HTBI primer set with the Qiagen OneStep RT-PCR kit. Using fastp trimming at Q25 and MiXCR clonotype assembly, TCRdb reanalyzed the public sequencing data and kept in-frame beta chains. Under each unique CDR3 protein, matching rows form one entry showing the most common genes and DNA. For this sample there are hundreds of thousands of distinct CDR3 sequences; around 16% appear just once. The ten most abundant clones make up roughly 3.5% of the sample. Sequencing was carried out using blood. Receptors were obtained from a woman aged 40 to 55 with Graves' ophthalmopathy.

The chain uses TRBV19 and TRBJ2-1, with a tentative D call TRBD2 (5 bases). The CDR3 is made up of 14 amino acids. V was cut by 3 bases and J by 3 bases, with 9 bases left in between. Germline CDR1 reads LNHDA; CDR2 reads SQIVND (reference sequence). In DNA form, the CDR3 reads TGTGCCAGTAGTATTAACGGGGTCTACAATGAGCAGTTCTTC. Amino acids: CASSINGVYNEQFF.

This chain links TRBV2 with TRBJ2-1; 13 bases map to TRBD2. This CDR3 is built from 17 residues. CDR1 and CDR2 from the germline V gene are SNHLY and FYNNEI. Trimming removed 2 bases from V and 7 bases from J; junction bases left unmatched: 8. In DNA form, the CDR3 reads TGTGCCAGCAGTGAATGGACTAGCGGGGGCCGCTTAAATGAGCAGTTCTTC. Protein: CASSEWTSGGRLNEQFF.

The V call is TRBV18, the J call TRBJ2-2; TRBD1 aligns across 8 bases. With V trimmed by 4 bases and J by 1 base, 5 bases remained unmatched. The germline gives CDR1 KGHSH, CDR2 LQKENI. The CDR3 runs to 16 residues. CDR3 nucleotide sequence: TGTGCCAGCTCACAATTTGACAGGGGGAACACCGGGGAGCTGTTTTTT. Its protein product is CASSQFDRGNTGELFF. The full variable domain, rest sourced from reference TRBV18 and TRBJ2-2, is NAGVMQNPRHLVRRRGQEARLRCSPMKGHSHVYWYRQLPEEGLKFMVYLQKENIIDESGMPKERFSAEFPKEGPSILRIQQVVRGDSAAYFCASSQFDRGNTGELFFGEGSRLTVL.

This clonotype was detected only a few times. This chain links TRBV7-6 with TRBJ2-2, with D possibly being TRBD2 (5 bases). The CDR3 contains 16 residues. V lost 4 bases to trimming and J lost 3 bases, with 15 bases between them. CDR1 is SGHVS and CDR2 is FNYEAQ in the germline V gene. CDR3 in DNA: TGTGCCAGCAGCTCGGACTCCATCACTTACACCGGGGAGCTGTTTTTT. Translating it yields CASSSDSITYTGELFF.

This clonotype has ten or more counts. V usage is TRBV30 and J usage is TRBJ2-7; 7 bases are shared with TRBD1. The V gene's germline CDR1 is GTSNPN and CDR2 SVGIG (reference sequence). Unmatched junction bases numbered 7, after V lost 7 bases and J lost 7 bases. The CDR3 consists of 11 residues. Here the CDR3 DNA reads TGTGCCTCCGGACAGGTGGAAGAGCAGTACTTC. Residues: CASGQVEEQYF.

This rearrangement joins TRBV20-1 to TRBJ1-5, with D unresolved. The CDR3 consists of 13 residues. Germline V gives CDR1 DFQATT, CDR2 SNEGSKA (reference sequence). With 6 bases removed from V and 5 bases from J, the gap between germline ends came to 14 bases. CDR3 residues: CSAIDPSHQPQHF. The CDR3 nucleotides read TGCAGTGCCATTGACCCATCCCATCAGCCCCAGCATTTT.

Ten or more counts support this clonotype. The chain has TRBV27 and TRBJ1-5, with D unclear. The V end was cut by 6 bases, the J end by 7 bases, with 13 bases between. This CDR3 contains 13 residues. Germline V CDR1 and CDR2: MNHEY, SMNVEV (reference sequence). The CDR3 region is CASRSYTGQPQHF. The DNA for the CDR3 is TGTGCCAGCAGATCCTACACGGGACAGCCCCAGCATTTT.

This clonotype turned up a few times. CDR3 amino acids: CASSIRPGLFYEQYF. For the CDR3, the DNA is TGTGCCAGCAGCATCCGGCCGGGACTCTTCTACGAGCAGTACTTC. J is TRBJ2-7 and V is TRBV5-6; D possibly corresponds to TRBD2 (6 bases). Trimming pared 4 bases from V and 3 bases from J, leaving 17 bases between. The CDR3 extends over 15 amino acids. Germline CDR1 SGHDT, CDR2 YYEEEE.

About this clonotype itself: A clone one base away is much larger, so this may be a read error. The gene calls are TRBV11-2 and TRBJ1-1, with a tentative D call TRBD1 (6 bases). CDR1 is SGHAT, CDR2 FQNNGV, per germline. This CDR3 contains 12 residues. CDR3 residues: CVSSYGTLEAFF. For the CDR3, the DNA is TGTGTCAGCAGCTACGGGACACTCGAAGCTTTCTTT. Full variable domain (remainder filled in from reference TRBV11-2 and TRBJ1-1): EAGVAQSPRYKIIEKRQSVAFWCNPISGHATLYWYQQILGQGPKLLIQFQNNGVVDDSQLPKDRFSAERLKGVDSTLKIQPAKLEDSAVYLCVSSYGTLEAFFGQGTRLTVV.

This clonotype was observed many times. The gene calls are TRBV3-1 and TRBJ2-1, with D maybe TRBD1 (6 bases). The length of the CDR3 is 17 residues. Germline loops: CDR1 LGHDT, CDR2 YNNKEL (reference sequence). Trimming took off 0 bases at V and 8 bases at J, with 20 bases between the two ends. For the CDR3, the DNA is TGTGCCAGCAGCCAAGATAATATTGAACAGGGTCGCGATGAGCAGTTCTTC. Translation gives CASSQDNIEQGRDEQFF.

The genes are TRBV19 and TRBJ2-2; D perhaps matches TRBD1 (5 bases). Trimming removed 8 bases from V and 6 bases from J, with 19 bases in between. CDR3 size: 15 residues. CDR1 LNHDA and CDR2 SQIVND come from the germline V gene (reference sequence). CDR3 coding DNA: TGTGCCAGTCCCATCCTCCATAGGGGTGCCGGGGAGCTGTTTTTT. It encodes CASPILHRGAGELFF.

This clonotype was counted many times. V usage is TRBV5-1 and J usage is TRBJ2-1, with TRBD2 matching 9 bases. Germline V CDR1 and CDR2: SGHRS, YFSETQ. The CDR3 runs 17 residues. V trimming: 4 bases; J trimming: 7 bases; junction bases outside the gene matches: 15. The CDR3 DNA sequence: TGCGCCAGCAGCACCCTCGGCCCAGCGGGAGGTGGAAATGAGCAGTTCTTC. Translating gives CASSTLGPAGGGNEQFF.

This clonotype came up many times. The chain combines TRBV12-3 or TRBV12-4 with TRBJ2-7; TRBD2 agrees at 8 bases. This CDR3 is built from 17 residues. Unmatched junction bases numbered 13, after V lost 3 bases and J lost 3 bases. The CDR3 DNA reads TGTGCCAGCAGTTTTGTCTACGGGGGGGCCGGCTTCTACGAGCAGTACTTC. Residues: CASSFVYGGAGFYEQYF.

This clonotype was seen only a few times. The chain links TRBV10-3 to TRBJ2-3; the D gene is possibly TRBD1 (6 bases). The CDR3 spans 14 residues. The V and J ends lost 2 bases and 4 bases respectively, with 10 bases between them. CDR1 and CDR2 from the germline V gene are ENHRY and SYGVKD. The CDR3 DNA is TGTGCCATCAGTGAGACAGGGTGGGCAGATACGCAGTATTTT. It translates to CAISETGWADTQYF.

This clonotype was picked up many times. This sequence joins TRBV5-5 and TRBJ2-3; D unresolved. Per the germline V gene, CDR1 is SGHKS and CDR2 is YYEKEE (reference sequence). Trimming left V 0 bases short and J 4 bases short, with 6 bases between. This CDR3 region has 13 residues. In DNA, the CDR3 is TGTGCCAGCAGCTTGGAATGGGCAGATACGCAGTATTTT. Translated, it gives CASSLEWADTQYF.

The CDR3 sequence: CASSEPPNTRQFF. The CDR3, as DNA: TGCGCCAGCAGTGAGCCGCCCAACACCCGGCAGTTCTTC. The chain joins TRBV10-2 to TRBJ2-1; D call uncertain. Per germline, CDR1 WSHSY and CDR2 SAAADI. The CDR3 runs 13 residues. Trimming removed 2 bases from V and 12 bases from J, with 14 bases in between.

This clonotype was recorded many times. This chain uses TRBV20-1 with TRBJ2-7, with 8 bases aligning to TRBD2. CDR1 and CDR2 (germline): DFQATT, SNEGSKA (reference sequence). The CDR3 loop spans 13 amino acids. V shed 4 bases and J 4 bases; nucleotides not matched to a gene: 6. The CDR3 here is CSAKSGSGYEQYF. Here the CDR3 DNA reads TGCAGTGCTAAGAGCGGGAGTGGGTACGAGCAGTACTTC.

V is TRBV19 and J is TRBJ2-1; D perhaps matches TRBD2 (6 bases). The CDR3 has 15 amino acids. CDR1 is LNHDA and CDR2 is SQIVND in the germline V gene (reference sequence). Trimming pared 7 bases from V and 9 bases from J, leaving 22 bases between. The CDR3: CASTRGHGSEGEQFF. CDR3 in DNA: TGTGCCAGTACCCGCGGGCACGGGTCGGAGGGTGAGCAGTTCTTC.

Details on this clonotype: A much larger clone lies a single base off, so this may be a read error. The chain employs TRBV2 and TRBJ2-1; 13 positions match TRBD2. The CDR3 contains 18 residues. From germline, CDR1 is SNHLY and CDR2 FYNNEI. V dropped 5 bases and J dropped 0; count of bases not matched to a gene: 7. CDR3 sequence (DNA): TGTGCCAGCAGTACGGGACTAGCGGGATATAGCTCCTACAATGAGCAGTTCTTC. Protein: CASSTGLAGYSSYNEQFF.

This clonotype was seen only a few times. The chain couples TRBV11-1 to TRBJ2-7, with 7 bases that match TRBD1. The CDR3 sequence is 15 residues long. Per the germline V gene, CDR1 is SGHAT and CDR2 is FQDESV (reference sequence). The J segment lost 0 bases and the V segment lost 2 bases, leaving 4 bases of the junction unmatched. In nucleotides, the CDR3 is TGTGCCAGCAGCTTAAACACAGGGGCCTCCTACGAGCAGTACTTC. Translating it yields CASSLNTGASYEQYF.

This clonotype came up many times. The genes are TRBV12-3 or TRBV12-4 and TRBJ2-3; 7 bases agree with TRBD1. The CDR3 has 14 amino acids. V lost 6 bases and J lost 4; bases outside the gene matches: 7. The CDR3 protein is CASRITGDADTQYF. In nucleotides, the CDR3 is TGTGCCAGCAGAATAACAGGGGACGCAGATACGCAGTATTTT.

The table lists this clonotype with many counts. This chain links TRBV11-2 with TRBJ2-5, with 7 bases identical to TRBD1. CDR3 length: 14 residues. After removal of 6 bases from V and 5 bases from J, the junction contained 9 bases not matched to a gene. The germline CDR1 and CDR2 sequences are SGHAT and FQNNGV. The CDR3 protein is CASSFRTGRETQYF. In DNA, the CDR3 is TGTGCCAGCAGTTTCAGGACAGGCCGGGAGACCCAGTACTTC. Filled out from reference TRBV11-2 and TRBJ2-5, the complete variable domain reads EAGVAQSPRYKIIEKRQSVAFWCNPISGHATLYWYQQILGQGPKLLIQFQNNGVVDDSQLPKDRFSAERLKGVDSTLKIQPAKLEDSAVYLCASSFRTGRETQYFGPGTRLLVL.

Details on this clonotype: With a much larger clone just one base away, this may be a read error. The chain has TRBV6-1 and TRBJ1-1, with D maybe TRBD1 (5 bases). The CDR3 has 16 amino acids. Trimming shortened V by 6 bases and J by 1 base, and 18 bases separated the two germline ends. The germline V gene encodes CDR1 MNHNS and CDR2 SASEGT. This CDR3 reads CASRTLTGTGNTEAFF. The CDR3 bases are TGTGCCAGCAGGACCTTAACCGGGACGGGGAACACTGAAGCTTTCTTT.

The CDR3: CSARERRAEQYF. The CDR3 DNA is TGCAGTGCTAGAGAAAGGAGGGCGGAGCAGTACTTC. The chain has TRBV20-1 and TRBJ2-7; D is perhaps TRBD2 (6 bases). CDR1 is DFQATT and CDR2 is SNEGSKA in the germline V gene (reference sequence). V lost 0 bases and J 7 bases, leaving 10 bases between the germline ends. This CDR3 spans 12 amino acids.

This clonotype occurred many times. V and J are TRBV6-1 and TRBJ2-1; D gene uncertain. Trimming removed 5 bases at V and 6 bases at J, with 5 bases between. The CDR3 has 11 amino acids. Germline CDR1 reads MNHNS; CDR2 reads SASEGT. CDR3 nucleotides: TGTGCCAGCAGTCACTCCAATGAGCAGTTCTTC. It translates to CASSHSNEQFF.

V usage is TRBV18 and J usage is TRBJ1-1; D gene unclear. The germline gives CDR1 KGHSH, CDR2 LQKENI. V lost 3 bases and J lost 8, with 16 bases in between. CDR3 length equals 14 residues. The CDR3 is CASSPGNRRSEAFF. The CDR3 bases are TGTGCCAGCTCACCGGGAAACCGCCGATCGGAAGCTTTCTTT.

Ten or more counts support this clonotype. V is TRBV6-2 or TRBV6-3 and J is TRBJ2-3; TRBD1 is a possible D gene (6 bases). CDR3 length: 17 amino acids. Trimming took off 0 bases at V and 3 bases at J, with 16 bases between the two ends. Germline-derived CDR1 and CDR2 are MNHEY and SVGEGT. CDR3 coding DNA: TGTGCCAGCAGTTACTCGGGACAACCGTTTGGGACAGATACGCAGTATTTT. This codes for CASSYSGQPFGTDTQYF.

The rearrangement uses TRBV3-1 and TRBJ1-5; D might be TRBD1 (5 bases). V lost 0 bases and J lost 11, with 11 bases in between. The CDR3 runs to 13 residues. CDR1 is LGHDT and CDR2 is YNNKEL in the germline V gene (reference sequence). CDR3 in DNA: TGTGCCAGCAGCCAAGAGTGGGGGGGGACCCAGCATTTT. Translating gives CASSQEWGGTQHF.